The 10 T cell receptor beta chains below come from one sample, sequenced in a study of CD8+CD57+ T cells in acquired aplastic anemia. The patients chosen for sequencing had shown expansion of CD8+CD57+ cells (detected by flow cytometry). Profiling that covered TCR beta VDJ and CDR3 relied on genomic DNA as its template. MiXCR was run by TCRdb on the reads, yielding one entry per CDR3 protein. The sample has approximately 250,000 distinct CDR3 sequences, roughly 82% seen once; the top ten hold about two fifths. Material: sorted CD4+, CD8+, or CD8+CD57+ T cells (not recorded which) from PBMCs. All receptors derive from a human donor with aplastic anemia.

The CDR3 region has the DNA TGTGCCAGCAGCAGGGGTGGCACTGAAGCTTTCTTT. It translates to CASSRGGTEAFF. The J gene is TRBJ1-1, the V gene TRBV7-2; the D gene is possibly TRBD1 (5 bases). Between the trimmed V and J ends, which lost 5 bases and 4 bases, there was a span of 8 bases. In germline, CDR1 is SGHTA, CDR2 FQGNSA. This CDR3 comprises 12 residues.

This clonotype has more than one count but fewer than ten. The chain employs TRBV7-8 and TRBJ2-6; weak D call: TRBD2 (6 bases). Germline CDR1 reads SGHVS; CDR2 reads FQNEAQ. The CDR3 loop spans 16 amino acids. The germline V and J ends were trimmed by 0 bases and 16 bases, with 22 bases remaining between them. CDR3 bases: TGTGCCAGCAGCTTAGCGGGAGGCTCCGATACGCAGGATCTGACTTTC. Translating gives CASSLAGGSDTQDLTF.

In regard to this clonotype: The missing conserved phenylalanine or tryptophan at the end of this CDR3 makes a read error likely. The DNA is omitted, as the CDR3 cannot be located on it reliably, and the CDR3 follows TCRdb's listing. This sequence joins TRBV7-9 and TRBJ2-5; the table calls TRBD2, which could not be checked here. The CDR3 spans 12 amino acids, including both terminal residues. Germline V CDR1 and CDR2: SEHNR, FQNEAQ (reference sequence). The CDR3 spells CASSWERSGRSD.

The chain uses TRBV7-8 and TRBJ2-7, with D perhaps assigned TRBD1 or TRBD2 (5 bases each). Germline V gene lookup returns CDR1 SGHVS and CDR2 FQNEAQ. There are 14 residues in the CDR3. Trimming removed 1 base at V and 8 bases at J, with 15 bases between. The CDR3: CASSLGGTSGQQYV. CDR3 sequence (DNA): TGTGCCAGCAGCTTAGGGGGCACTAGTGGACAGCAGTACGTC.

This chain joins TRBV7-8 and TRBJ1-1, with D unresolved. V was clipped by 0 bases and J by 13 bases, with 21 bases between them. This CDR3 region has 15 residues. Per germline, CDR1 SGHVS and CDR2 FQNEAQ. DNA for the CDR3: TGTGCCAGCAGCTTAGCGGAGGGTCGCGATACGCAGTATTTCTTT. The encoded protein is CASSLAEGRDTQYFF.

The chain is built from TRBV7-6 and TRBJ2-5, with TRBD2 as a possible D gene (5 bases). The end of the DNA fits TRBJ2-7 better, so the J call may be wrong. The germline V gene encodes CDR1 SGHVS and CDR2 FNYEAQ. The length of the CDR3 is 14 residues. As DNA, the CDR3 is TGTGCCAGCAGCTACGCCTTCGGGGATGTCGAGCAGTACGTC. This sequence encodes CASSYAFGDVEQYV.

This clonotype was observed a handful of times. Without the conserved terminal phenylalanine or tryptophan, this CDR3 likely stems from a read error. Because the CDR3's place on the DNA is in doubt, the DNA is left out and the CDR3 is given as listed by TCRdb. This rearrangement joins TRBV9 to TRBJ2-3; the table's D call, TRBD1, was not checked against the DNA. Both ends counted, the CDR3 spans 13 residues. Germline V CDR1 and CDR2: SGDLS, YYNGEE. The CDR3 loop is CASSDGADTPYFV.

V is TRBV5-4 and J is TRBJ2-3; 9 bases agree with TRBD2. The V and J ends lost 4 bases and 6 bases, in that order; junction bases with no gene match: 12. The V gene's germline CDR1 is SGHNT and CDR2 YYREEE (reference sequence). The CDR3 runs 16 residues. The CDR3 nucleotides read TGTGCCAGCAGCCTTACTAGCAGCGGGGGGTCGGATACGCAGTATTTT. This sequence encodes CASSLTSSGGSDTQYF.

The chain combines TRBV2 with TRBJ2-1; D is perhaps TRBD1 or TRBD2 (6 bases each). This CDR3 has 16 residues. Germline CDR1 is SNHLY and CDR2 is FYNNEI. Trimming shortened V by 8 bases and J by 16 bases, and 33 bases separated the two germline ends. The DNA for the CDR3 is TGTGCCAGCGGGCACGGGGGCACAGACGCGCAGGATGTTCACTTCTTC. Translation gives CASGHGGTDAQDVHFF.

The V gene is TRBV7-8, the J gene TRBJ2-7; D might be TRBD2 (5 bases). CDR3 length: 18 amino acids. Germline CDR1 reads SGHVS; CDR2 reads FQNEAQ. The V and J ends lost 3 bases and 1 base respectively, with 22 bases between them. CDR3 sequence: CASSFDADGKALSYEQYV. In DNA, the CDR3 is TGTGCCAGCAGCTTTGATGCAGACGGGAAAGCCCTTTCCTACGAGCAGTACGTC.